This T cell receptor beta chain is drawn from a study of T-cell memory formation after mild COVID-19. Between the trimmed V and J ends, which lost 5 bases and 6 bases, there was a span of 20 bases. This CDR3 region has 15 residues. Looked up from germline, CDR1 is MDHEN and CDR2 is SYDVKM. TCRdb fed the 5' RACE reads into MiXCR, producing one record per CDR3 protein. The sample contains a few hundred thousand distinct CDR3 sequences, 25% to 30% of which appear only once. The receptor was isolated from an adult woman who had mild COVID-19 (a few samples of this study predate the infection). Cell type and time point are not known. The chain couples TRBV28 to TRBJ2-7; D perhaps matches TRBD2 (7 bases). Sequenced: PBMCs or a T cell subset sorted from them (not recorded which). CDR3 DNA: TGTGCCAGCAGTCCCGGTGGAGGGGGGGCGCGCGAGCAGTACTTC. Residues: CASSPGGGGAREQYF.